The sequence of this TCR beta chain was determined in a study of blood T cell repertoires in COVID-19. Study-level background: Specimens from acute and convalescent COVID-19 originated in the United States, Italy and Spain. PBMCs, B-cell-depleted T cells, or T cells were the source of the cDNA or gDNA that made up the material.

Trimming stripped 5 bases from V and 0 bases from J, with 11 bases between. This CDR3 has 15 amino acids. Germline values: CDR1 LNHDA, CDR2 SQIVND (reference sequence). In the source study's methods: Scientists estimated how many nucleated cells there were by amplifying reference gene primers. Produced via immunoSEQ multiplex PCR; TCRdb's table is partial and in-frame only. The V and J calls and clone size are taken from that table; D and trimming were inferred from the DNA. The sample shows under 60,000 clones, 65% to 80% of them seen only once. The chain has TRBV19 and TRBJ1-5, with D maybe TRBD1 (5 bases). Source material: peripheral blood. The origin of this receptor is an older man with acute or convalescent COVID-19. The CDR3 protein is CASSYRPYSNQPQHF. Here the CDR3 DNA reads TGTGCCAGTAGTTACAGGCCGTATAGCAATCAGCCCCAGCATTTT.